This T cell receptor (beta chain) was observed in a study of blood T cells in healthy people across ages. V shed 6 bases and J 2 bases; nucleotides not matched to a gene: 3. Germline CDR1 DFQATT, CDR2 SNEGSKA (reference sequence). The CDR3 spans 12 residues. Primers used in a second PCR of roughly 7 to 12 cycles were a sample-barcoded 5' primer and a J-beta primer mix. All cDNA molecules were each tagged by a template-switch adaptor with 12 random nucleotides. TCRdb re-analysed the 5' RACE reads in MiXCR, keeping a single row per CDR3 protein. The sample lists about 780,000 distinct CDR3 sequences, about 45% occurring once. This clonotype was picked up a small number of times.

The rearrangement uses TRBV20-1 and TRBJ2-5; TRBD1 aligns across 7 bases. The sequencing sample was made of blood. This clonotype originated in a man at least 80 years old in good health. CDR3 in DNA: TGCAGTGCCCCCAGGGGGCAAGAGACCCAGTACTTC. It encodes CSAPRGQETQYF.